What follows is one T cell receptor (beta chain) and its context. This clone's antigen is unknown. No qualities accompany the bases; no much larger clone lies one base away. These data come from a study of OX40 agonist ivuxolimab in advanced cancers. For the study in its entirety: The costimulatory receptor OX40 (CD134) was targeted by ivuxolimab, a fully human IgG2 agonistic monoclonal antibody. Intravenous ivuxolimab was administered to patients every 2 weeks at six dose levels: 0.01, 0.1, 0.3, 1.5, 3 and 10 mg/kg. Of the 50 to 55 dose-escalation patients, hepatocellular carcinoma was present in roughly 19, melanoma in approximately 15, renal cell carcinoma in 9 and head and neck cancer in 9. The paper describes the monotherapy dose-escalation part (N ≈ 52 patients) of the phase I trial of ivuxolimab. Partial responses occurred in three dose-escalation patients, of whom one had hepatocellular carcinoma and two had cutaneous melanoma. Peripheral TCRbeta sequencing aimed to test whether ivuxolimab altered TCR sequence diversity and caused clonal T-cell expansion. Patients were allowed to have had prior anti-PD-1, anti-PD-L1 or anti-CTLA-4 therapy, and 40% to 45% of the dose-escalation patients had been treated with checkpoint inhibitors. In the dose-escalation cohort, nearly 85% of patients were male, and the mean age was 60 years with a range of roughly 20 to 80.

To sequence the TCRbeta CDR3 region, genomic DNA was isolated from the sorted cells. The immunoSEQ Assay was used for sequencing of TCRbeta CDR3 regions. TCRdb retrieved this table from immuneACCESS and kept in-frame rearrangements only. Not all clones are present; in checked studies, unresolved V genes account for under half, and no reason is known for the remainder. The sample table shows about 48,000 clones, and 70% to 90% are seen once. Together, the top ten hold more than 8.5% of the sample. What the research found in general, with its limitations: In partial responders in the 0.1-3.0 mg/kg groups, normalized peripheral clonal expansion was found to be among the lowest, especially among CD8+ T cells. At doses from 0.1 to 3.0 mg/kg, clonal expansion was seen in both CD4+ and CD8+ blood T cells between baseline and week 6. The antigen specificity of the clonally expanded peripheral T cells was not determined. After ivuxolimab, more expanded clones were found on average in CD8+ T cells than in CD4+ T cells. Low levels of normalized T-cell clonal expansion were also shown by some nonresponding patients.

From the cysteine up to the phenylalanine, the CDR3 has a length of 15 residues. Only the CDR3 part of the read is kept: 45 bases, read in frame from the first base. The CDR1 and CDR2 encoded by the germline V gene are MDHEN and SYDVKM. The germline V end is reduced by 5 bases and the J end by 4 bases; junction bases left unmatched: 7. Patients with autoimmune disease history or receiving systemic immunosuppression were excluded from the trial. Peripheral blood for TCR sequencing was collected from all dose cohorts at baseline, on cycle 4 day 1, and on cycle 7 day 1. The samples were drawn from a first-in-human, open-label, multicenter phase I dose-escalation trial of ivuxolimab. Adults with locally advanced or metastatic melanoma, renal cell, hepatocellular, or head and neck squamous cell carcinoma were enrolled in the trial. Before TCR sequencing, CD4+ and CD8+ T cells were separately sorted from peripheral blood.

The V gene is TRBV28 and the J gene is TRBJ2-7; 11 of the junction bases match TRBD1. This specimen consisted of CD4+ or CD8+ T cells sorted from blood, obtained in a trial of the OX40 agonist ivuxolimab. The sequence was obtained from an adult with an advanced solid tumor such as melanoma, head and neck, liver or kidney cancer. The nucleotides are TGTGCCAGCAGTGCACCGGGACAGGGGGGATACGAGCAGTACTTC. This codes for CASSAPGQGGYEQYF. The CDR3, completed at both ends by the reference TRBV28 and TRBJ2-7 genes, gives the full variable domain DVKVTQSSRYLVKRTGEKVFLECVQDMDHENMFWYRQDPGLGLRLIYFSYDVKMKEKGDIPEGYSVSREKKERFSLILESASTNQTSMYLCASSAPGQGGYEQYFGPGTRLTVT.